The 20 T cell receptor beta chains listed next were all sequenced from one sample in a study of T cell responses to AZD1222 COVID-19 vaccine. The assay was immunoSEQ multiplex PCR, and TCRdb's table has in-frame clones only and misses some. The sample yields over 120,000 clones, about nine tenths seen once. Here the sequenced sample was peripheral blood, taken 28 days after the second AZD1222 dose. The receptor set was obtained from an adult who received the AZD1222 COVID-19 vaccine.

Here the CDR3 DNA reads TGTGCCAGCAGCGTAGGCCCCCAGAGAAGTGAGCAGTTCTTC. Its protein is CASSVGPQRSEQFF. The chain has TRBV9 and TRBJ2-1; D is ambiguous. Germline values: CDR1 SGDLS, CDR2 YYNGEE. The length of the CDR3 is 14 residues. Trimming took off 0 bases at V and 9 bases at J, with 13 bases between the two ends.

J is TRBJ2-1 and V is TRBV19; D is ambiguous. The CDR3 is 15 amino acids. The germline V and J ends were trimmed by 5 bases and 0 bases, with 11 bases remaining between them. Germline V lookup: CDR1 LNHDA, CDR2 SQIVND (reference sequence). CDR3 amino acids: CASSDLAVSYNEQFF. The CDR3 coding sequence is TGTGCCAGTAGTGATTTGGCGGTCTCCTACAATGAGCAGTTCTTC.

The V call is TRBV6-5, the J call TRBJ2-7; TRBD1 matches 8 bases. CDR1 and CDR2 from the germline V gene are MNHEY and SVGAGI. CDR3 size: 15 residues. V lost 5 bases to trimming and J lost 9 bases; unmatched junction nucleotides: 15. The CDR3 sequence: CASSPPGTGDKVQYF. The CDR3, as DNA: TGTGCCAGCAGTCCTCCGGGGACAGGTGATAAGGTGCAGTACTTC.

The gene calls are TRBV13 and TRBJ2-3; tentative D call: TRBD1 (7 bases). Germline V gene sequence: CDR1 PRHDT, CDR2 FYEKMQ (reference sequence). V was clipped by 3 bases and J by 5 bases, with 15 bases between them. The length of the CDR3 is 15 residues. CDR3 sequence reads: CASSFPRRGQDTQYF. CDR3 nucleotide sequence: TGTGCCAGCAGCTTTCCCCGGAGGGGGCAAGATACGCAGTATTTT. Filled out from reference TRBV13 and TRBJ2-3, the complete variable domain reads AAGVIQSPRHLIKEKRETATLKCYPIPRHDTVYWYQQGPGQDPQFLISFYEKMQSDKGSIPDRFSAQQFSDYHSELNMSSLELGDSALYFCASSFPRRGQDTQYFGPGTRLTVL.

This chain connects TRBV9 to TRBJ1-3; maybe TRBD1 (6 bases). The CDR3 sequence is 15 residues long. Trimming removed 0 bases from V and 0 bases from J, with 7 bases in between. CDR1 SGDLS and CDR2 YYNGEE come from the germline V gene. The CDR3 DNA reads TGTGCCAGCAGCGTAGAGGGGGGCTCTGGAAACACCATATATTTT. Translated, it gives CASSVEGGSGNTIYF.

V is TRBV30 and J is TRBJ1-4, with D perhaps matching TRBD1 (6 bases). Germline lookup yields CDR1 GTSNPN and CDR2 SVGIG (reference sequence). The CDR3 spans 16 residues. With 2 bases removed from V and 3 bases from J, the gap between germline ends came to 16 bases. The CDR3 nucleotides are TGTGCCTGGAGTCCGACCCGCGGGGGCCCTAATGAAAAACTGTTTTTT. The encoded protein is CAWSPTRGGPNEKLFF.

This rearrangement joins TRBV19 to TRBJ2-7; perhaps TRBD2 as D (6 bases). The CDR3 is made up of 14 amino acids. Germline CDR1 LNHDA, CDR2 SQIVND (reference sequence). V was shortened by 3 bases and J by 1 base, with 10 bases between the two germline ends. As DNA, the CDR3 is TGTGCCAGTAGTATGGGAGGCCTTTCCTACGAGCAGTACTTC. This gives the protein CASSMGGLSYEQYF.

The chain recombines TRBV24-1 with TRBJ2-5; D not certain. Germline V CDR1 and CDR2: KGHDR, SFDVKD. V lost 9 bases and J lost 2, with 15 bases in between. The CDR3 consists of 14 residues. DNA of the CDR3: TGTGCCACCGTATCCCGCCGGATACAAGAGACCCAGTACTTC. It codes for CATVSRRIQETQYF.

The chain carries TRBV24-1 and TRBJ2-5, with D maybe TRBD2 (6 bases). The CDR3 sequence is 15 residues long. V shed 6 bases and J shed 0 bases, with 13 bases lying between them. Germline loops: CDR1 KGHDR, CDR2 SFDVKD. The CDR3 protein is CATSFGGGYQETQYF. The CDR3 DNA sequence: TGTGCCACCAGTTTTGGGGGAGGCTACCAAGAGACCCAGTACTTC.

This clone was observed a handful of times. The J gene is TRBJ1-1, the V gene TRBV2; 7 bases line up with TRBD1. The CDR3 sequence is 14 residues long. CDR1 and CDR2 (germline): SNHLY, FYNNEI. The V segment lost 6 bases and the J segment 3 bases; nucleotides outside the gene matches: 7. CDR3 protein: CASSAAGGDTEAFF. CDR3 in DNA: TGTGCCAGCAGCGCCGCAGGGGGGGACACTGAAGCTTTCTTT.

The rearrangement uses TRBV28 and TRBJ2-1; 8 bases match TRBD2. J was trimmed by 4 bases and V by 6 bases; bases with no gene match: 5. CDR1 is MDHEN and CDR2 is SYDVKM in the germline V gene. The CDR3 runs to 14 residues. CDR3 coding DNA: TGTGCCAGCAGAGGACTAGCTAGGTACAATGAGCAGTTCTTC. It translates to CASRGLARYNEQFF.

To note about this clone: One end of the junction does not line up with germline, which may come from a read error. The V gene is TRBV7-4, the J gene TRBJ2-7; 8 nucleotides align to TRBD2. CDR3 length: 17 residues. Germline lookup yields CDR1 SGHVT and CDR2 SQSDAQ. Here the CDR3 DNA reads TGTGCCGGCAGCTTATCCCTCCAGATAGCGGGATACTACGAGCAGTACTTC. Protein: CAGSLSLQIAGYYEQYF.

The V call is TRBV9, the J call TRBJ1-3, with D uncertain. This CDR3 has 15 residues. Per the germline V gene, CDR1 is SGDLS and CDR2 is YYNGEE. V was trimmed by 2 bases and J by 1 base, leaving 10 bases between them. The CDR3 nucleotides read TGTGCCAGCAGCGTGGACCAAGGATCTGGAAACACCATATATTTT. Translation gives CASSVDQGSGNTIYF. The whole variable domain, remainder taken from reference TRBV9 and TRBJ1-3, is DSGVTQTPKHLITATGQRVTLRCSPRSGDLSVYWYQQSLDQGLQFLIQYYNGEERAKGNILERFSAQQFPDLHSELNLSSLELGDSALYFCASSVDQGSGNTIYFGEGSWLTVV.

The rearrangement links TRBV30 to TRBJ1-2, with no clear D. This CDR3 contains 13 residues. Trimming took off 0 bases at V and 8 bases at J, with 13 bases between the two ends. Germline V gene data show CDR1 as GTSNPN and CDR2 as SVGIG (reference sequence). CDR3 sequence (DNA): TGTGCCTGGAGTGTACTGTCAAACGGCGGCTACACCTTC. Protein product: CAWSVLSNGGYTF.

The V and J genes are TRBV2 and TRBJ2-3; perhaps TRBD1 as D (7 bases). The CDR3 has 14 residues. From germline, CDR1 is SNHLY and CDR2 FYNNEI. CDR3 sequence: CAGAGGTNTDTQYF. CDR3 sequence (DNA): TGTGCGGGGGCAGGGGGGACCAACACAGATACGCAGTATTTT.

The gene calls are TRBV11-2 and TRBJ2-1; possibly TRBD2 for D (6 bases). Trimming removed 1 base at V and 6 bases at J, with 16 bases between. The CDR3 spans 16 residues. CDR1 and CDR2 (germline): SGHAT, FQNNGV. CDR3 region: CASSLAGVEQVNEQFF. Here the CDR3 DNA reads TGTGCCAGCAGCTTAGCGGGGGTGGAGCAAGTCAATGAGCAGTTCTTC.

This rearrangement joins TRBV15 to TRBJ2-3; 9 nucleotides agree with TRBD1. The CDR3 contains 15 residues. V was pared by 3 bases and J by 3 bases, with 4 bases of the junction left unmatched. The germline CDR1 and CDR2 sequences are LNHNV and YYDKDF (reference sequence). The CDR3 nucleotides are TGTGCCACCAGCAGTGGGACAGGGAGGACAGATACGCAGTATTTT. Translated: CATSSGTGRTDTQYF.

The chain joins TRBV28 to TRBJ1-5, with D possibly being TRBD1 (6 bases). Germline CDR1 is MDHEN and CDR2 is SYDVKM. This CDR3 is built from 16 residues. Trimming removed 7 bases from V and 3 bases from J, with 19 bases in between. The CDR3 bases are TGTGCCAGCACCCCCAGGGGTAGGGGGGACAATCAGCCCCAGCATTTT. Its protein product is CASTPRGRGDNQPQHF.

The gene calls are TRBV11-2 and TRBJ1-5; 7 positions agree with TRBD1. Germline CDR1 is SGHAT and CDR2 is FQNNGV. The CDR3 totals 18 residues. V lost 4 bases and J lost 3; bases outside the gene matches: 15. CDR3 nucleotides: TGTGCCAGCAGCTCCATACATTCAGACAGGGCTTCCAATCAGCCCCAGCATTTT. Translating it yields CASSSIHSDRASNQPQHF.

The rearrangement joins TRBV12-3 or TRBV12-4 to TRBJ2-1; a weak D match, TRBD2 (5 bases). With 0 bases removed from V and 9 bases from J, the gap between germline ends came to 9 bases. The length of the CDR3 is 13 residues. CDR3 protein: CASSLALGVEQFF. CDR3 coding DNA: TGTGCCAGCAGTTTAGCGCTGGGAGTTGAGCAGTTCTTC.